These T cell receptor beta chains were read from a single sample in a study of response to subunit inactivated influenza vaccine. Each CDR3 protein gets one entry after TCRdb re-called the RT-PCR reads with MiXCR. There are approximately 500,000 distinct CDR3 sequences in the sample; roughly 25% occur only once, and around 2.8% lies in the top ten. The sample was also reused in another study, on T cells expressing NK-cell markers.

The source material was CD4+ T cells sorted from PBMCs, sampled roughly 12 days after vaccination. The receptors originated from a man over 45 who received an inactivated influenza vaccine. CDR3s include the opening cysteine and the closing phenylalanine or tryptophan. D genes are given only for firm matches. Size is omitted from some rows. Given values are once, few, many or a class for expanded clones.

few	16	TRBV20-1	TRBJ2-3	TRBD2	TGCAGTGCTAGAGATTCCCTAGCGGGAGATCGCCGCTCGCAGTATTTT	CSARDSLAGDRRSQYF
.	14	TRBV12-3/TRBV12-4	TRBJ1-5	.	TGTGCCAGCAGTTCCCGATATAGCAATCAGCCCCAGCATTTT	CASSSRYSNQPQHF
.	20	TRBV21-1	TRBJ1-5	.	TGTGCCAGCAGCACCCAAACCGGGACTACCGGGGTTTCATACAATCAGCCCCAGCATTTT	CASSTQTGTTGVSYNQPQHF
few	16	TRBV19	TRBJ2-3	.	TGTGCCAGTAGTATAGTATGGGCGGGGAGCACAGATACGCAGTATTTT	CASSIVWAGSTDTQYF
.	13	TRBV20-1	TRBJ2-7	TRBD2	TGCAGTGCTAGCGGGAGGTCCCTTCGAGAGCAGTACTTC	CSASGRSLREQYF
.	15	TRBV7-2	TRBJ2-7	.	TGTGCCAGCAGCTTGGGGCGGGTTGCTTCCTACGAGCAGTACTTC	CASSLGRVASYEQYF
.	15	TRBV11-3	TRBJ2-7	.	TGTGCCAGCAGCATGGGACGGGCCGGAGGAAACGAGCAGTACTTC	CASSMGRAGGNEQYF
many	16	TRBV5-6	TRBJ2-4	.	TGTGCCAGCAGCCGGGATGTAATCTTGGCCAAAAACATTCAGTACTTC	CASSRDVILAKNIQYF
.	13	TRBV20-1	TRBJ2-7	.	TGCAGTGCTCGTCATCTACCCTCCTACGAGCAGTACTTC	CSARHLPSYEQYF
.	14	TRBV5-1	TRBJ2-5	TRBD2	TGCGCCAGCAGTAATAGCGGGGGGGTAAAGACCCAGTACTTC	CASSNSGGVKTQYF
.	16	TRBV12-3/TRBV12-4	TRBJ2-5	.	TGTGCCAGCAGTTTGGCTTTGGGGGACCGCCAAGAGACCCAGTACTTC	CASSLALGDRQETQYF
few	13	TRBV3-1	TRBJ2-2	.	TGTGCCAGCAGCCAAGCCCCCATCGGGGAGCTGTTTTTT	CASSQAPIGELFF
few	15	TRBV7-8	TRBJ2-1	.	TGTGCCAGCAGCTTAGTTTCTGGGGAGCGGAACGAGCAGTTCTTC	CASSLVSGERNEQFF
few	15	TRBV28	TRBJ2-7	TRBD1	TGTGCCAGCAGTCCGGCCGGGACAGGAAACTACGAGCAGTACTTC	CASSPAGTGNYEQYF
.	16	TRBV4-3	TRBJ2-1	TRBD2	TGCGCCAGCAGCCGGCTGCGGGGGAGCTCCTACAATGAGCAGTTCTTC	CASSRLRGSSYNEQFF
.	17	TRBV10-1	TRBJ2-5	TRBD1	TGCGCCAGCAGTGGATCCACTACAGGGGGCGTGGGAGAGACCCAGTACTTC	CASSGSTTGGVGETQYF
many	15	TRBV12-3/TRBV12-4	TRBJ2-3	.	TGTGCCAGCAGTTTGACAGGAGCCTACACAGATACGCAGTATTTT	CASSLTGAYTDTQYF
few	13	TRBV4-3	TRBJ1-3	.	TGCGCCAGCAGCCAAGATTCTGGAAACACCATATATTTT	CASSQDSGNTIYF
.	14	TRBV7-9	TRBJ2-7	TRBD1	TGTGCCAGCAGCTTAGTTCAGGGGGCCAACGAGCAGTACTTC	CASSLVQGANEQYF
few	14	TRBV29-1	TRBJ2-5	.	TGCAGCGTTGAAAGCCGGGGATCACAAGAGACCCAGTACTTC	CSVESRGSQETQYF
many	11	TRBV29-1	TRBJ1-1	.	TGCAGCGTTGTTGGGGGGGCTGAAGCTTTCTTT	CSVVGGAEAFF
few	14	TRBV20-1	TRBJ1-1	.	TGCAGTGCCAAGTTAGCCCATGCGAACACTGAAGCTTTCTTT	CSAKLAHANTEAFF
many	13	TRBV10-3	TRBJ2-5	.	TGTGCCATCAGTGAGTCAGTACAAGAGACCCAGTACTTC	CAISESVQETQYF
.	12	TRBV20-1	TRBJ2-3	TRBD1	TGCAGTGCTCGTCAGGGGGCAGATACGCAGTATTTT	CSARQGADTQYF
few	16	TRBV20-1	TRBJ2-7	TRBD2	TGCAGTGCTAGTGGCAGCGGGGGGCCTTTGTCCTACGAGCAGTACTTC	CSASGSGGPLSYEQYF
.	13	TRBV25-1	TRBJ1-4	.	TGTGCCAGCAGTGCAACAGTTAATGAAAAACTGTTTTTT	CASSATVNEKLFF
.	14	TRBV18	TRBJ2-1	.	TGTGCCAGCTCCGTCGGGGGCATCACGGATGAGCAGTTCTTC	CASSVGGITDEQFF
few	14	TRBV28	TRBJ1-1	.	TGTGCCAGCAGATCGGGACTGTTGAACACTGAAGCTTTCTTT	CASRSGLLNTEAFF
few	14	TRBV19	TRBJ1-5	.	TGTGCCAGTTCCAAGACAGGTTCTTATCAGCCCCAGCATTTT	CASSKTGSYQPQHF
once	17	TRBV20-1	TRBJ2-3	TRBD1	TGCAGTGCTAGAGGACCCGGAACAGGGGGAGGCACAGATACGCAGTATTTT	CSARGPGTGGGTDTQYF
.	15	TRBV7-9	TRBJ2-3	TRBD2	TGTGCCAGCAGCCGGACTAGCGGGAGGGCAAATACGCAGTATTTT	CASSRTSGRANTQYF
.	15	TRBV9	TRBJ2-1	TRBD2	TGTGCCAGCAGCCCTAGCGGGGGGCCCTACAATGAGCAGTTCTTC	CASSPSGGPYNEQFF
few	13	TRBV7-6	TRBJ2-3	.	TGTGCCAGCAGCACCCGGAACACAGATACGCAGTATTTT	CASSTRNTDTQYF
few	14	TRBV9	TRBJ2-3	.	TGTGCCAGCAGCGTAGCCGCTAGTACAGATACGCAGTATTTT	CASSVAASTDTQYF
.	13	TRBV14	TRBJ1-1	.	TGTGCCAGCTGCGTGGGGCGAGGCACTGAAGCTTTCTTT	CASCVGRGTEAFF
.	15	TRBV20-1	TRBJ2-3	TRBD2	TGCAGTGCTAGAGTGGGTAGCGGGGGAACAGATACGCAGTATTTT	CSARVGSGGTDTQYF
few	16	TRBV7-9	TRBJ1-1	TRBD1	TGTGCCAGCAGCTTAGCCCCCCGCGACAGGGACACTGAAGCTTTCTTT	CASSLAPRDRDTEAFF
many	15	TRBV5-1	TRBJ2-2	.	TGCGCCAGCAGCTTGGTCTCGGGGCTTGACGGGGAGCTGTTTTTT	CASSLVSGLDGELFF
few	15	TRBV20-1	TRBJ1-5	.	TGCAGTGCTTTACGAGCCGACAGGACCAATCAGCCCCAGCATTTT	CSALRADRTNQPQHF
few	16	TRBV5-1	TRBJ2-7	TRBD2	TGCGCCAGCAGCGAGAACCCCGGGACTAGCGCCTACGAGCAGTACTTC	CASSENPGTSAYEQYF
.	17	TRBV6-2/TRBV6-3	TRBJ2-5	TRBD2	TGTGCCAGCAGTTACCTCGCACTAGCGGGAGAGGGAGAGACCCAGTACTTC	CASSYLALAGEGETQYF
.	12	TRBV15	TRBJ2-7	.	TGTGCCACCAGCAGAGATCAGGGGCTGCAGTACTTC	CATSRDQGLQYF
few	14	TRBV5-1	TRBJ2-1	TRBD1	TGCGCCAGCGGGACCGGGACAGGTGTCAATGAGCAGTTCTTC	CASGTGTGVNEQFF
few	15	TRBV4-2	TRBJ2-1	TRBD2	TGTGCCAGCAGCCATACTAGCGGGAGGGGTAATGAGCAGTTCTTC	CASSHTSGRGNEQFF
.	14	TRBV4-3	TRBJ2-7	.	TGCGCCAGCAGCCAAGATCAATACAGCTACGAGCAGTACTTC	CASSQDQYSYEQYF
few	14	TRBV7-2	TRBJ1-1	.	TGTGCCAGCAGCTTAGTGGACAGTTACACTGAAGCTTTCTTT	CASSLVDSYTEAFF
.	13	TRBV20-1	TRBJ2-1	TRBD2	TGCAGTGCTAGAAACACAATAGCGGGGGACGGGTTCTTC	CSARNTIAGDGFF
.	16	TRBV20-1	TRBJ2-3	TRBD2	TGCAGTGCTAGTTTCGGCGGGGGGCCTACCGCAGATACGCAGTATTTT	CSASFGGGPTADTQYF
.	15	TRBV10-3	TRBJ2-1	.	TGTGCCATCAGTGATGAGACTAGGGCAAACAATGAGCAGTTCTTC	CAISDETRANNEQFF
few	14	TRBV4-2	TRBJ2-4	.	TGTGCCAGCAGCCAAGGCTCAGCCAAAAACATTCAGTACTTC	CASSQGSAKNIQYF
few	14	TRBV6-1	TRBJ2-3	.	TGTGCCAGCAGTGCAGGGGGGGGCGTGGATACGCAGTATTTT	CASSAGGGVDTQYF
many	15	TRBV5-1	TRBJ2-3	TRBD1	TGCGCCAGCAGCCTCCGGGACAGGGGCACAGATACGCAGTATTTT	CASSLRDRGTDTQYF
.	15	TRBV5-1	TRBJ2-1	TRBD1	TGCGCCAGCAGCTTGGAGGGACAGGGTAGGGATGAGCAGTTCTTC	CASSLEGQGRDEQFF
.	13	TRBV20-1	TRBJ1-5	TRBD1	TGCAGTGCTGGACAGGGAGTCCTCCAGCCCCAGCATTTT	CSAGQGVLQPQHF
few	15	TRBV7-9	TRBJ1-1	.	TGTGCCAGCAGCTTATCAGGCTCCCGGAACACTGAAGCTTTCTTT	CASSLSGSRNTEAFF
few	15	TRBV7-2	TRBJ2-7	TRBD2	TGTGCCAGCAGCCGGACTAGCGGGAATCCCTACGAGCAGTACTTC	CASSRTSGNPYEQYF
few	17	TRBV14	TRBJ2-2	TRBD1	TGTGCCAGCAGCCAGCTACAGGGGGCGGTCTTCACCGGGGAGCTGTTTTTT	CASSQLQGAVFTGELFF